This T cell receptor (beta chain) came from a study of a mutant IDH1 vaccine in newly diagnosed glioma. Overall study: Either 4-6 weeks after radiotherapy alone or alongside temozolomide, vaccination was begun.

The repertoire was sequenced with immunoSEQ multiplex PCR; TCRdb's copy has only in-frame clones and lacks some. In the table there are approximately 60,000 clones, approximately 90% of which are singletons. Time point described: week 5, during vaccination. In every dose of vaccine, 300 ug of mutant IDH1 20-mer peptide was given alongside topical imiquimod. This CDR3 spans 15 amino acids. Germline-derived CDR1 and CDR2 are SGHRS and YFSETQ. The ends lost 0 bases at V and 0 bases at J; junction bases unmatched: 3. Of note for this clone: Its antigen is as yet unknown.

The sequencing here drew on PBMCs, taken from a glioma patient whose treatment included an IDH1 peptide vaccine. This clonotype was obtained from a woman aged 40-49 years with glioma. The chain has TRBV5-1 and TRBJ2-7; TRBD2 aligns across 7 bases. In DNA, the CDR3 is TGCGCCAGCAGCTTGGGCGGGAGTAACTCCTACGAGCAGTACTTC. This encodes CASSLGGSNSYEQYF.